What follows describes a single T cell receptor (beta chain). These data originate in a study of CD8 T cells in Susac syndrome. The diagnostic criteria for definite or probable disease, as recently defined, were met by the patients with Susac syndrome. Negative isolation was applied to CD8+ and CD4+ T cells, and FACS enrichment was applied to TEMRA cells. Random-hexamer reverse transcription was applied to roughly 0.5 to 1 ug RNA. TCRdb reanalysed the immunoSEQ multiplex PCR reads using MiXCR and keeps one entry per CDR3 protein. This sample has under 150,000 distinct CDR3 sequences, with roughly 94% found just once. Trimming stripped 0 bases from V and 0 bases from J, with 5 bases between. Germline loops: CDR1 MNHEY, CDR2 SVGEGT. This CDR3 comprises 14 residues.

The sequence was collected from a human donor with Susac syndrome. The gene calls are TRBV6-2 or TRBV6-3 and TRBJ1-1; no firm D call. The material sequenced was CD4+ T cells from PBMCs. CDR3 sequence reads: CASSYSQMNTEAFF. The CDR3 DNA sequence: TGTGCCAGCAGTTACTCTCAGATGAACACTGAAGCTTTCTTT.